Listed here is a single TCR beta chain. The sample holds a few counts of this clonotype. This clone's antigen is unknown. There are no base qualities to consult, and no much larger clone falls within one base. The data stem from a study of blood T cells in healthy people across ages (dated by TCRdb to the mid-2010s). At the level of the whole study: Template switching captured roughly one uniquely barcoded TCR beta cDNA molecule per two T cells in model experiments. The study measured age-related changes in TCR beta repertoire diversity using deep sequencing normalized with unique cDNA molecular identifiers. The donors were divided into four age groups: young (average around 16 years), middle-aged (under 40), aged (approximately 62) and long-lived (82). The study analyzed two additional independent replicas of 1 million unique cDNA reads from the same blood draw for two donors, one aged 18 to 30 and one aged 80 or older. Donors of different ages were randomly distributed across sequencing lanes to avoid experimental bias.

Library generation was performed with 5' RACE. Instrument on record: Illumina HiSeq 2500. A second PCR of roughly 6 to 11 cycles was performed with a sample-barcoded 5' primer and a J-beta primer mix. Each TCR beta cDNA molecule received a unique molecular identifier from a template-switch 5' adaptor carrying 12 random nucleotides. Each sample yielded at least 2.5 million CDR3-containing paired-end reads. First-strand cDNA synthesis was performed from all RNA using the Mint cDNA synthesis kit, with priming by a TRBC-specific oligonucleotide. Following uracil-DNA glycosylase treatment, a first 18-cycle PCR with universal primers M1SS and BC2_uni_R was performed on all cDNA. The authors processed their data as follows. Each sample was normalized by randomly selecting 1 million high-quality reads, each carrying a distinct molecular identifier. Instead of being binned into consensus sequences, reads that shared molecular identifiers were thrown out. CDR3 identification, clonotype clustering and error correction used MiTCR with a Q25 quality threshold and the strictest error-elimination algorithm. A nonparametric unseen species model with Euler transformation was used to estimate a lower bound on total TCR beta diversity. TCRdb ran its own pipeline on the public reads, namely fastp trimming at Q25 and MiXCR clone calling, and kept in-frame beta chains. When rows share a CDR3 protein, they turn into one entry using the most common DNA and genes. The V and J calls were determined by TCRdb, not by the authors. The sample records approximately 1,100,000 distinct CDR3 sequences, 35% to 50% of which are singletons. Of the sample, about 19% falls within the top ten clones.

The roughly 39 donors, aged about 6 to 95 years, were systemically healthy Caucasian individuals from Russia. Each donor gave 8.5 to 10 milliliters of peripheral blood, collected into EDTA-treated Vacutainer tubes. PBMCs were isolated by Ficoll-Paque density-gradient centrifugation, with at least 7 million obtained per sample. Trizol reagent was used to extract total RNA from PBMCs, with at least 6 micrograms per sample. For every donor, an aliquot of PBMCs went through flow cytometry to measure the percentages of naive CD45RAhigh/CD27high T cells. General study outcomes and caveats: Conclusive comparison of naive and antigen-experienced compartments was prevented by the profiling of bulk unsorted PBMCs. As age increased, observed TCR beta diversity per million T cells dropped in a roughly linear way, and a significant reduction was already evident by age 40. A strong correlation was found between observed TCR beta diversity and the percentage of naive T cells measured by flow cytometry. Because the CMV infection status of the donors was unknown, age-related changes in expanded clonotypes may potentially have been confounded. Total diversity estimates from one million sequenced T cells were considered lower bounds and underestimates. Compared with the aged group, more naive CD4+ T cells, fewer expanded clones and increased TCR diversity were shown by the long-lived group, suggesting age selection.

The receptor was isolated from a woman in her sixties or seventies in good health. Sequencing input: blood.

The nucleotide sequence is given as TGCAGTGCTAGAGACCTGGGACTGGCCGAGCAGTACTTC. It codes for CSARDLGLAEQYF. This receptor chain uses TRBV20-1 and TRBJ2-4; TRBD2 might be the D gene, on 6 matching bases. Judging by the DNA end, TRBJ2-7 fits better; the J call may be wrong. The CDR3 runs 13 amino acids, cysteine and phenylalanine included. Left in the record is the CDR3 DNA by itself, 39 bases read in frame from the first base. CDR1 and CDR2 are read off the germline V gene (reference sequence) as DFQATT and SNEGSKA.